A selection of T cell receptor beta chains follows, all from one sample in a study of cytomegalovirus exposure and HLA in healthy donors. The assay was immunoSEQ multiplex PCR, and TCRdb's table has in-frame clones only and misses some. Recorded for this sample: 90,000 to 130,000 clones. Sequencing was done on a sample of PBMCs. These receptors came from a man aged 25-40 years in good health and CMV-seronegative. Both conserved end residues are part of each CDR3. The D gene is left open where the match is weak.

v_gene	j_gene	d_gene	CDR3nt	CDR3aa
TRBV2	TRBJ1-4	.	TGTGCCAGCAGTGGATCTAGGAAGGCTTCAGAAAAACTGTTTTTT	CASSGSRKASEKLFF
TRBV10-3	TRBJ1-1	.	TGTGCCATCAGGGAAAACAGGGACGGTAGTGAAGCTTTCTTT	CAIRENRDGSEAFF
TRBV29-1	TRBJ2-5	TRBD2	TGCAGCGTTAGACTAGCGGGGGGGCCCGAGACCCAGTACTTC	CSVRLAGGPETQYF
TRBV5-6	TRBJ1-5	.	TGTGCCAGCACCTCTTGGGGGGGGAAGAGCAATCAGCCCCAGCATTTT	CASTSWGGKSNQPQHF
TRBV6-5	TRBJ2-5	TRBD1	TGTGCCAGCAGTCCTCCGGGACAGTTTAGTGAGCAGTACTTC	CASSPPGQFSEQYF
TRBV4-2	TRBJ1-2	TRBD1	TGTGCCAGCAGCCTATGGGGGGGCAGGGGGCTTTCTGATGGGGAAACCTTC	CASSLWGGRGLSDGETF
TRBV19	TRBJ2-1	.	TGTGTCAGTAGGACGGGGGAAAAGGGAGGAGCGTTCTTC	CVSRTGEKGGAFF
TRBV19	TRBJ2-7	.	TGTGCCAGTAGTATAGGTTGGGGAGCGGCGAACGAGCAGTACTTC	CASSIGWGAANEQYF
TRBV7-2	TRBJ1-2	TRBD1	TGTGCCAGCAGCTTACAGGGGACAGCCTATGGCTACACCTTC	CASSLQGTAYGYTF
TRBV5-1	TRBJ1-1	TRBD1	TGCGCCAGCAGCTTGCGGGACAGGATCGGCATGAACACTGAAGCTTTCTTT	CASSLRDRIGMNTEAFF
TRBV7-8	TRBJ2-1	TRBD1	TGTGCCAGCAGCTTATGGGCGGGACAGGGGGTGTTTGAGCAGTTCTTC	CASSLWAGQGVFEQFF
TRBV2	TRBJ2-3	TRBD1	TGTGCCACCATACCGGGACAGGGCCCAGATACGCAGTATTTT	CATIPGQGPDTQYF
TRBV5-1	TRBJ1-1	.	TGCGCCAGCAGCAACAGGGAGGGAGGCACTGAAGCTTTCTTT	CASSNREGGTEAFF
TRBV29-1	TRBJ2-7	.	TGCAGCGCCCTGGACCCCTGGGGCAACGAGCAGTACTTC	CSALDPWGNEQYF
TRBV7-2	TRBJ2-7	TRBD1	TGTGCCAGCAGCTCCCCTGACAGGGAAAGCTACGAGCAGTACTTC	CASSSPDRESYEQYF
TRBV2	TRBJ1-6	TRBD1	TGTGCCAGCAGTACGGGGACAGCTGATTCACCCCTCCACTTT	CASSTGTADSPLHF
TRBV7-3	TRBJ2-2	.	TGTGCCAGCAGCTTAATCCCCAGCGGGCGCCAGCTGTTTTTT	CASSLIPSGRQLFF
TRBV5-1	TRBJ2-7	.	TGCGCCAGCAGCACCACAGTGTACGAGCAGTACTTC	CASSTTVYEQYF
TRBV18	TRBJ2-5	.	TGTGCCAGCTCACCGACCCGGAGGGTAGTGAAGGGGACCCAGTACTTC	CASSPTRRVVKGTQYF
TRBV7-3	TRBJ1-1	TRBD1	TGTGCCAGCAGCGACCAGGGACAGGGCAGCGCTGAAGCTTTCTTT	CASSDQGQGSAEAFF
TRBV21-1	TRBJ1-2	.	TGTGCCAGCAGCGACCACGAAGAGGACAGGGGGCTGGAATTC	CASSDHEEDRGLEF
TRBV4-1	TRBJ1-5	.	TGCGCCAGCAGCCAAGAAGGTGGGCCGCTTAAGCAGCCCCAGCATTTT	CASSQEGGPLKQPQHF
TRBV25-1	TRBJ1-1	.	TGTGCCAGCAGTGAATACATGGGGCCCACTGAAGCTTTCTTT	CASSEYMGPTEAFF
TRBV7-9	TRBJ2-2	.	TGTGCCAGCAGCTCGGGGGGCTCCGGGGAGCTGTTTTTT	CASSSGGSGELFF
TRBV5-6	TRBJ2-7	TRBD1	TGTGCCAGCAGCCCAGGGGGGACAGGGGGCTTCGAGCAGTACTTC	CASSPGGTGGFEQYF
TRBV27	TRBJ1-5	TRBD1	TGTGCCAGCAGTTTGACAGGGGGCGACCAGCCCCAGCATTTT	CASSLTGGDQPQHF